The rows below give T cell receptor beta chains drawn from one sample of a study of blood T cell repertoires in COVID-19. TCRdb's copy holds only in-frame clones and misses some; the assay was immunoSEQ multiplex PCR. This table holds roughly 100,000 clones, approximately 84% found once. The sequenced sample consisted of peripheral blood. Source of these receptors: a human donor in a cohort sampled during active COVID-19. CDR3s include the opening cysteine and the closing phenylalanine or tryptophan.

>TRBV7-9
CASSSGQGGRMQYF
>TRBV2
CASSEVAPSSYNSPLHF
>TRBV11-2
CASSLVAANTGELFF
>TRBV9
CASSVHQGANTGELFF
>TRBV7-2
CASSRRTAPMNTEAFF
>TRBV5-1
CASSLAGPTYNEQFF
>TRBV10-3
CAIHGEEERGYTF
>TRBV7-2
CASSLSAGGVAGELFF
>TRBV6-4
CASSDLGVGGYTF
>TRBV3-1/TRBV3-2
CASSLQRGGLYF
>TRBV7-2
CASSPGTGGNIQYF
>TRBV3-1/TRBV3-2
CASSRKGGAYEQYF
>TRBV6-2/TRBV6-3
CASSSRYVAKNIQYF
>TRBV5-6
CASSLDSGVLSETQYF
>TRBV7-2
CASSQSPGTGNTIYF
>TRBV7-8
CASSLGDDSSGAFF
>TRBV7-9
CASSLELSSNEQFF
>TRBV7-8
CASSQRGWNTQYF
>TRBV19
CASSIETGRLSVRGNQPQHF
>TRBV5-4
CASRSGLAGGTDTQYF
>TRBV5-1
CASTRHPGQTYNEQFF
>TRBV19
CASSAYLSVPGQGAYEQFF
>TRBV6-6
CASRTKQAPYEQYF
>TRBV30
CAWSATSSYNEQFF
>TRBV6-5
CASTPTQGGPFF
>TRBV6-1
CASSEWKGANNEQFF
>TRBV5-1
CASSGGLAGALGTGELFF
>TRBV14
CASSQEDRGKTEAFF
>TRBV18
CASSPSQADTQYF
>TRBV21-1
CASSRPGPPGYF
>TRBV25-1
CASSGTRTGGTGELFF
>TRBV9
CASSVDGQASTEAFF
>TRBV5-6
CASSLDATSRYNEQFF
>TRBV7-2
CASSLDRFNQPQHF
>TRBV2
CASNRGAEQYF
>TRBV7-2
CASSPSGGTGEQYF
>TRBV5-1
CASSLGTGGYNEQFF
>TRBV24-1
CATSDNSGGIQETQYF